This T cell receptor beta chain was identified during a study of blood T cell repertoires in COVID-19. Authors' analysis steps: Using reference gene primer amplification, nucleated cell counts were estimated. Some clones are missing from TCRdb's copy, which holds only in-frame ones; the method was immunoSEQ multiplex PCR. V, J and clone size are taken as reported in that table, and D and trimming were inferred from the DNA itself. This table holds 120,000 or so clones, roughly 72% found once. This clone was found once. V lost 5 bases to trimming and J lost 5 bases, with 11 bases between them. Per the germline V gene, CDR1 is SGHRS and CDR2 is YFSETQ. The CDR3 is made up of 13 amino acids.

The TCR originated in a man aged 55 to 70 with acute or convalescent COVID-19. Sequencing was performed on peripheral blood. V and J are TRBV5-1 and TRBJ1-5; weak D call: TRBD1 (5 bases). The CDR3 loop reads CASSPQGDQPQHF. For the CDR3, the DNA is TGCGCCAGCAGTCCCCAAGGGGATCAGCCCCAGCATTTT.